Listed below are T cell receptor beta chains from one sample, sequenced in a study of glioma-infiltrating T cells after dendritic cell vaccination. Measured with immunoSEQ multiplex PCR; TCRdb has only the in-frame clones, and not every one. The profile covers under 100,000 clones, with over 85% appearing a single time and about 3% taken by the ten largest. Sequencing used blood, obtained before dendritic cell vaccination. These receptors all come from a human donor with glioblastoma. CDR3s include the opening cysteine and the closing phenylalanine or tryptophan. The D gene is left open where the match is weak. The listing skips clone size in some rows; elsewhere it reads once, few, many or a size class.

V gene: TRBV2; J gene: TRBJ2-6; clone size: -; D gene: -; CDR3 protein: CASTRQSSGANVLTF; CDR3 DNA: TGTGCCAGCACCAGACAGTCCTCTGGGGCCAACGTCCTGACTTTC
V gene: TRBV7-9; J gene: TRBJ1-1; clone size: once; D gene: -; CDR3 protein: CASRSKDTNTEAFF; CDR3 DNA: TGTGCCAGCAGGTCGAAGGACACGAACACTGAAGCTTTCTTT
V gene: TRBV6-5; J gene: TRBJ1-5; clone size: -; D gene: -; CDR3 protein: CASRSDRLSNQPQHF; CDR3 DNA: TGTGCCAGCAGATCCGACAGGCTAAGCAATCAGCCCCAGCATTTT
V gene: TRBV4-1; J gene: TRBJ2-6; clone size: once; D gene: TRBD2; CDR3 protein: CASRFGRGGSGANVLTF; CDR3 DNA: TGCGCCAGCAGATTCGGGAGGGGGGGCTCTGGGGCCAACGTCCTGACTTTC
V gene: TRBV6-5; J gene: TRBJ2-1; clone size: -; D gene: TRBD1; CDR3 protein: CASSSGTGDNEQFF; CDR3 DNA: TGTGCCAGCAGTTCCGGGACAGGGGACAATGAGCAGTTCTTC
V gene: TRBV29-1; J gene: TRBJ1-1; clone size: -; D gene: TRBD1; CDR3 protein: CSVGGQYYTEAFF; CDR3 DNA: TGCAGCGTGGGGGGACAGTACTACACTGAAGCTTTCTTT
V gene: TRBV19; J gene: TRBJ2-7; clone size: -; D gene: TRBD1; CDR3 protein: CASSIGGQGFYEQYF; CDR3 DNA: TGTGCCAGTAGTATAGGAGGACAGGGCTTCTACGAGCAGTACTTC
V gene: TRBV18; J gene: TRBJ2-3; clone size: -; D gene: TRBD1; CDR3 protein: CASSPRQGTDTQYF; CDR3 DNA: TGTGCCAGCTCACCCCGACAGGGGACAGATACGCAGTATTTT
V gene: TRBV25-1; J gene: TRBJ1-4; clone size: -; D gene: TRBD1; CDR3 protein: CASSETGGLNEKLFF; CDR3 DNA: TGTGCCAGCAGTGAGACAGGGGGCTTGAATGAAAAACTGTTTTTT
V gene: TRBV19; J gene: TRBJ1-4; clone size: -; D gene: TRBD1; CDR3 protein: CASGTGGATEKLFF; CDR3 DNA: TGTGCCAGCGGTACAGGGGGCGCGACGGAAAAACTGTTTTTT
V gene: TRBV5-1; J gene: TRBJ2-3; clone size: -; D gene: TRBD1; CDR3 protein: CASRNGQGVTDTQYF; CDR3 DNA: TGCGCCAGCAGGAACGGACAGGGTGTCACAGATACGCAGTATTTT
V gene: TRBV7-9; J gene: TRBJ2-7; clone size: -; D gene: TRBD1; CDR3 protein: CASSPTPLGQGGHEQYF; CDR3 DNA: TGTGCCAGCAGCCCGACCCCGCTAGGACAGGGGGGACACGAGCAGTACTTC
V gene: TRBV6-1; J gene: TRBJ1-2; clone size: -; D gene: TRBD1; CDR3 protein: CASSETGRGDGYTF; CDR3 DNA: TGTGCCAGCAGTGAAACAGGCAGGGGGGATGGCTACACCTTC
V gene: TRBV9; J gene: TRBJ1-5; clone size: once; D gene: -; CDR3 protein: CASSVGTARGPQHF; CDR3 DNA: TGTGCCAGCAGCGTAGGGACCGCCCGGGGGCCCCAGCATTTT
V gene: TRBV19; J gene: TRBJ1-2; clone size: once; D gene: -; CDR3 protein: CASSRGDGPYGYTF; CDR3 DNA: TGTGCCAGTAGTAGGGGGGACGGCCCATATGGCTACACCTTC
V gene: TRBV29-1; J gene: TRBJ2-1; clone size: -; D gene: TRBD2; CDR3 protein: CSVIFLAGDSYNEQFF; CDR3 DNA: TGCAGCGTGATCTTTCTAGCGGGTGACTCCTACAATGAGCAGTTCTTC
V gene: TRBV5-5; J gene: TRBJ1-1; clone size: -; D gene: -; CDR3 protein: CASSGEGAEAFF; CDR3 DNA: TGTGCCAGCAGCGGAGAGGGGGCTGAAGCTTTCTTT
V gene: TRBV11-2; J gene: TRBJ1-1; clone size: -; D gene: -; CDR3 protein: CASSLERQLNTEAFF; CDR3 DNA: TGTGCCAGCAGCTTAGAAAGACAGCTGAACACTGAAGCTTTCTTT
V gene: TRBV9; J gene: TRBJ1-2; clone size: -; D gene: TRBD1; CDR3 protein: CASSPTPSGTDYGYTF; CDR3 DNA: TGTGCCAGCAGCCCCACCCCCTCCGGGACAGACTATGGCTACACCTTC
V gene: TRBV27; J gene: TRBJ2-3; clone size: once; D gene: TRBD1; CDR3 protein: CASSLSGQGSDTQYF; CDR3 DNA: TGTGCCAGCAGTTTATCGGGACAGGGATCAGATACGCAGTATTTT